These T cell receptor beta chains were read from a single sample in a study of blood T cell repertoires in COVID-19. Repertoires were generated with immunoSEQ multiplex PCR, while TCRdb's copy carries only in-frame clones and drops some. Among over 95,000 clones listed, 80% to 90% were seen once. Specimen: peripheral blood. All receptors derive from a man in his forties or fifties with acute or convalescent COVID-19. Both conserved end residues are part of each CDR3. Fields, in order: J gene, clone size, V gene, D gene, CDR3 protein, CDR3 DNA. A D gene is named only where the DNA matches it firmly. Clone size is not always given. Where it is, it says once, few, many or a class for expanded clones.

>TRBJ1-5|NA|TRBV14|TRBD1
CASSQVDRGLNQPQHF
TGTGCCAGCAGCCAAGTGGACAGGGGGCTCAATCAGCCCCAGCATTTT
>TRBJ2-7|NA|TRBV7-9|NA
CASSYGSYEQYF
TGTGCCAGCAGTTACGGGAGCTACGAGCAGTACTTC
>TRBJ1-2|NA|TRBV6-6|TRBD1
CAVSQGDYYGYTF
TGTGCCGTATCGCAGGGGGATTATTATGGCTACACCTTC
>TRBJ1-1|NA|TRBV21-1|NA
CASLGKNTEAFF
TGTGCCAGCCTCGGGAAGAACACTGAAGCTTTCTTT
>TRBJ2-5|NA|TRBV19|NA
CASRGLNQGLETQYF
TGTGCCAGTAGGGGGCTAAACCAGGGGCTGGAGACCCAGTACTTC
>TRBJ1-3|once|TRBV6-1|NA
CASSEARQSSGNTIYF
TGTGCCAGCAGTGAAGCGAGACAGAGCTCTGGAAACACCATATATTTT
>TRBJ1-2|NA|TRBV11-2|TRBD1
CASSQPGQVANYGYTF
TGTGCCAGCAGCCAGCCGGGACAGGTTGCTAACTATGGCTACACCTTC
>TRBJ2-3|NA|TRBV19|NA
CASNGRGATTDTQYF
TGTGCCAGTAATGGTCGGGGGGCGACCACAGATACGCAGTATTTT
>TRBJ1-1|NA|TRBV6-6|TRBD1
CASTPRTGVRDTEAFF
TGTGCCAGCACCCCAAGGACAGGGGTTAGGGACACTGAAGCTTTCTTT
>TRBJ2-7|few|TRBV19|NA
CASSSTGEGSYEQYF
TGTGCCAGTAGTTCGACAGGGGAGGGGTCCTACGAGCAGTACTTC
>TRBJ1-6|NA|TRBV9|NA
CASSVQGYNSPLHF
TGTGCCAGCAGCGTACAGGGATACAATTCACCCCTCCACTTT
>TRBJ1-1|once|TRBV10-3|NA
CAISEPGGGKAFF
TGTGCCATCAGTGAGCCGGGTGGGGGGAAAGCTTTCTTT
>TRBJ2-5|NA|TRBV18|TRBD1
CASSPSGGETQYF
TGTGCCAGCTCACCCTCAGGGGGAGAGACCCAGTACTTC
>TRBJ2-3|NA|TRBV14|TRBD2
CASSQDRGAGGTDTQYF
TGTGCCAGCAGCCAAGATCGGGGAGCGGGGGGCACAGATACGCAGTATTTT
>TRBJ2-5|once|TRBV13|TRBD1
CASSQWTGKGIETQYF
TGTGCCAGCAGCCAATGGACAGGGAAGGGGATAGAGACCCAGTACTTC
>TRBJ2-1|once|TRBV2|TRBD1
CASSDGTGHNEQFF
TGTGCCAGCTCCGATGGGACAGGGCACAATGAGCAGTTCTTC
>TRBJ1-1|few|TRBV11-2|NA
CASSFAGSAFF
TGTGCCAGCAGCTTTGCGGGGAGTGCTTTCTTT
>TRBJ1-4|NA|TRBV5-1|TRBD1
CASSQDRAYEKLFF
TGCGCCAGCAGCCAGGACAGGGCGTATGAAAAACTGTTTTTT
>TRBJ2-3|NA|TRBV7-3|NA
CASSSSSSSTDTQYF
TGTGCCAGCAGCTCCTCTAGTTCCAGCACAGATACGCAGTATTTT
>TRBJ2-6|NA|TRBV5-1|NA
CASSSASSSGANVLTF
TGCGCCAGCAGCTCCGCGAGTAGCTCTGGGGCCAACGTCCTGACTTTC